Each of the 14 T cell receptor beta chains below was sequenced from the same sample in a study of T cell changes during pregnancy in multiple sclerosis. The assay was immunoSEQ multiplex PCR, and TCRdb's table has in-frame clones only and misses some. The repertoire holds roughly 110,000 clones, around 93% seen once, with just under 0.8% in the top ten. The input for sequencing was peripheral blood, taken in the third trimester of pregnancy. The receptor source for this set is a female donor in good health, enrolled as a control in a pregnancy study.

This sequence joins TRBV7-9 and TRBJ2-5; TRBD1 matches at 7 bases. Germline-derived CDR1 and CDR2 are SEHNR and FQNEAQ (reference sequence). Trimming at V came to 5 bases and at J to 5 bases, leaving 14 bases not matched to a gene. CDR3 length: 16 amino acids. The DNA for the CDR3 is TGTGCCAGCAGCGTCCATGGGACAGATGGTTGGGAGACCCAGTACTTC. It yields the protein CASSVHGTDGWETQYF.

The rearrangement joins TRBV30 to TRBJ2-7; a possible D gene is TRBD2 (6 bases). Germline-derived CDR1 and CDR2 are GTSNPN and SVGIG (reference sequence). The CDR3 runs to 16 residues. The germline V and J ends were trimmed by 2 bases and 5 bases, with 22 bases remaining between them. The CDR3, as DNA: TGTGCCTGGAGTCTTTCATTCGGGGGTCCCTTGGACGAGCAGTACTTC. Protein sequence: CAWSLSFGGPLDEQYF. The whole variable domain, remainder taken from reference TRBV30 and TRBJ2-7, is SQTIHQWPATLVQPVGSPLSLECTVEGTSNPNLYWYRQAAGRGLQLLFYSVGIGQISSEVPQNLSASRPQDRQFILSSKKLLLSDSGFYLCAWSLSFGGPLDEQYFGPGTRLTVT.

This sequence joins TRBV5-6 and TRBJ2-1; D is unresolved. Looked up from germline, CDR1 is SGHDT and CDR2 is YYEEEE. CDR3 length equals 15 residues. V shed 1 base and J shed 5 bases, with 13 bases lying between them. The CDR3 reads CASSLISAPDNEQFF. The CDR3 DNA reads TGTGCCAGCAGCTTGATCTCTGCTCCAGACAATGAGCAGTTCTTC.

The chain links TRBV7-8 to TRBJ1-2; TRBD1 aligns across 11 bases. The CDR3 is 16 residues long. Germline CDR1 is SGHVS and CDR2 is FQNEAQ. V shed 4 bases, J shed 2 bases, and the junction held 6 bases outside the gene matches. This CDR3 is CASSYGQGALNYGYTF. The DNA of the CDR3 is TGTGCCAGCAGCTATGGACAGGGGGCCCTCAACTATGGCTACACCTTC.

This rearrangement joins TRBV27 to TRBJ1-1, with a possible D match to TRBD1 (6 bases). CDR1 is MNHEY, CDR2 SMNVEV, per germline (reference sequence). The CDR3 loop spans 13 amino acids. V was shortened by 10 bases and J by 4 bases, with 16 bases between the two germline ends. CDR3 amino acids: CATHGGASTEAFF. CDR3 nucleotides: TGTGCCACGCACGGGGGGGCTTCCACTGAAGCTTTCTTT.

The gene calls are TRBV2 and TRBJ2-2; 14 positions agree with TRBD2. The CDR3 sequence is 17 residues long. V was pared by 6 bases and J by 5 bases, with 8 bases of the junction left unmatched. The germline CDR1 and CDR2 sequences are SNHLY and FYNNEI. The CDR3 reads CASSATSGGAGTGELFF. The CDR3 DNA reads TGTGCCAGCAGCGCGACTAGCGGGGGGGCGGGGACCGGGGAGCTGTTTTTT. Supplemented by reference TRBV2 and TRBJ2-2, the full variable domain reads EPEVTQTPSHQVTQMGQEVILRCVPISNHLYFYWYRQILGQKVEFLVSFYNNEISEKSEIFDDQFSVERPDGSNFTLKIRSTKLEDSAMYFCASSATSGGAGTGELFFGEGSRLTVL.

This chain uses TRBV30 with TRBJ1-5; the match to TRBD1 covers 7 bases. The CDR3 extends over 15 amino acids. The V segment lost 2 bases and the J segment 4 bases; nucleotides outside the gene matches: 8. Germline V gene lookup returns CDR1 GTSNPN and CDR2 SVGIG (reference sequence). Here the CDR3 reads CAWSSGQSRNQPQHF. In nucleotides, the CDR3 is TGTGCCTGGAGTTCGGGACAGTCTCGAAATCAGCCCCAGCATTTT.

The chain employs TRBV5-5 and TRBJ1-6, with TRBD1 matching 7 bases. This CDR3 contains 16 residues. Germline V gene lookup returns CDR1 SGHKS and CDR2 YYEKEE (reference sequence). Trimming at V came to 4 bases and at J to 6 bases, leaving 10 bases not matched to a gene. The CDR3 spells CASSQLQGFSNSPLHF. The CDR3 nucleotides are TGTGCCAGCAGCCAGTTACAGGGGTTCTCTAATTCACCCCTCCACTTT.

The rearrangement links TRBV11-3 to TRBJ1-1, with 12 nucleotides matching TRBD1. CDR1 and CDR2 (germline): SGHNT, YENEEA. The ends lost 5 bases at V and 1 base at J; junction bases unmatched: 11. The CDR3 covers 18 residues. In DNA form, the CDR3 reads TGTGCCAGCAGCAGGGATGGGGACAGGGGGCGAAGGAACACTGAAGCTTTCTTT. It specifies CASSRDGDRGRRNTEAFF.

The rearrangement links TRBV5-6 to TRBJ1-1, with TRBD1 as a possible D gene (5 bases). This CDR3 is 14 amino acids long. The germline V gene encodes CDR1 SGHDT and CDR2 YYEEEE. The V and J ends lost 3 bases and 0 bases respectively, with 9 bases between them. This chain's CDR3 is CASSYRGLNTEAFF. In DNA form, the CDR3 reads TGTGCCAGCAGCTACCGGGGGTTGAACACTGAAGCTTTCTTT.

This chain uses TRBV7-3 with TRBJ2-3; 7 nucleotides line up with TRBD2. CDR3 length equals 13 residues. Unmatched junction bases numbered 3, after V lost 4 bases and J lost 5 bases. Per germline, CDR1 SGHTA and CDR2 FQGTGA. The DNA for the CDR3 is TGTGCCAGCAGCTCGCGGGGGTTAGATACGCAGTATTTT. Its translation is CASSSRGLDTQYF.

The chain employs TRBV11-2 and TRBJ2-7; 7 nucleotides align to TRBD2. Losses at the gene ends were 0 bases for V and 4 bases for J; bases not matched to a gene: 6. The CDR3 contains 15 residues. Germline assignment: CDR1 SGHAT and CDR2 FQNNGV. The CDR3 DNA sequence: TGTGCCAGCAGCTTAGAGCGGGGGACCGCTTACGAGCAGTACTTC. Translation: CASSLERGTAYEQYF.

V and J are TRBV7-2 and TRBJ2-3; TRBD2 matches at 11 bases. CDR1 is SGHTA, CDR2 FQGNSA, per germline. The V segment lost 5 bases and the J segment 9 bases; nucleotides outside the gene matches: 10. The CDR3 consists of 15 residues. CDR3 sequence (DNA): TGTGCCAGCAGCCCACAGACTAGCGGGGCGGAGACGCAGTATTTT. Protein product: CASSPQTSGAETQYF.

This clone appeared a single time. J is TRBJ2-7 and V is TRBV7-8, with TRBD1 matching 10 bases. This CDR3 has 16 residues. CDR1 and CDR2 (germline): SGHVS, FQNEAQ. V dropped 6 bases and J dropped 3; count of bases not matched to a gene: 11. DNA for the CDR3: TGTGCCAGCAGGGGCGCCGGGACAGGGGCCTTCTACGAGCAGTACTTC. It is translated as CASRGAGTGAFYEQYF.